This T cell receptor (beta chain) was recovered during a study of CD8 T cells in Susac syndrome. Germline V gives CDR1 LNHDA, CDR2 SQIVND (reference sequence). Losses at the gene ends were 8 bases for V and 5 bases for J; bases not matched to a gene: 13. The CDR3 loop spans 17 amino acids. RNA totalling roughly 0.5 to 1 ug underwent reverse transcription with random hexamers. The CDR3 of TCR beta was amplified by immunoSEQ multiplex PCR across 54 Vbeta and 13 Jbeta. TCRdb redid the calling of the immunoSEQ multiplex PCR reads with MiXCR, one entry per CDR3 protein. The sample shows some 80,000 distinct CDR3 sequences, around 94% of them seen only once. CD8+ and CD4+ T cells were negatively isolated; TEMRA cells were FACS-enriched.

The sample taken for sequencing was CD8+ T cells from PBMCs. This clonotype originated in a human donor in good health. This sequence joins TRBV19 and TRBJ2-1; 12 nucleotides align to TRBD2. This chain's CDR3 is CASGVLSTSGGNNEQFF. In nucleotides, the CDR3 is TGTGCCAGTGGGGTTCTTTCGACTAGCGGGGGTAACAATGAGCAGTTCTTC. Variable domain in full (rest from reference TRBV19 and TRBJ2-1): DGGITQSPKYLFRKEGQNVTLSCEQNLNHDAMYWYRQDPGQGLRLIYYSQIVNDFQKGDIAEGYSVSREKKESFPLTVTSAQKNPTAFYLCASGVLSTSGGNNEQFFGPGTRLTVL.